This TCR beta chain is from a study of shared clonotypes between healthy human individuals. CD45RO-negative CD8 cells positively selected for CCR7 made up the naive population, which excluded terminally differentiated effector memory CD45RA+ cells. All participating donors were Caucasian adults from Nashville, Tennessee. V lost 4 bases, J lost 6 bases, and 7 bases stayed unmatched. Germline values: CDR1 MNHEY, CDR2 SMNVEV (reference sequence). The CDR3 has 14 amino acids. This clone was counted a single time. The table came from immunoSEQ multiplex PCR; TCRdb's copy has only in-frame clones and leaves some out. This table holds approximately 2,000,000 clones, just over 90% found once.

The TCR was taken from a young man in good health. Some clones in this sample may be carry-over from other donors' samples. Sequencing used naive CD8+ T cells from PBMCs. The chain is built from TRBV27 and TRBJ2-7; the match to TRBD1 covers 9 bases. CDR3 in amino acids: CASSSGTGLAEQYF. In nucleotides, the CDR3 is TGTGCCAGCAGTTCTGGGACAGGGTTAGCCGAGCAGTACTTC.